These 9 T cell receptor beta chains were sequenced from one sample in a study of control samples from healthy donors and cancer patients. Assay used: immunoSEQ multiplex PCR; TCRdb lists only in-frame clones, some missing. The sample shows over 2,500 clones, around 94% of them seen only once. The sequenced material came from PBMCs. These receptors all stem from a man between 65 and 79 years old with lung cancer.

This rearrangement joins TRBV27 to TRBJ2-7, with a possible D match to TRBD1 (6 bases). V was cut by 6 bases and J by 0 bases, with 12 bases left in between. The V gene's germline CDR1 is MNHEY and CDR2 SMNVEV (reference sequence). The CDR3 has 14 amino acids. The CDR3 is CASSSGDISYEQYF. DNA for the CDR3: TGTGCCAGCAGCTCCGGGGACATCTCCTACGAGCAGTACTTC.

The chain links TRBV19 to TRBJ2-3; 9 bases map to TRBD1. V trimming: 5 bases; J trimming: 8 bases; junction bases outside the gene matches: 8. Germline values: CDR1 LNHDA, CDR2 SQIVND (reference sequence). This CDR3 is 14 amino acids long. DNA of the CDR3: TGTGCCAGTAGTGAGTGGACAGGGGAAGCTACGCAGTATTTT. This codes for CASSEWTGEATQYF.

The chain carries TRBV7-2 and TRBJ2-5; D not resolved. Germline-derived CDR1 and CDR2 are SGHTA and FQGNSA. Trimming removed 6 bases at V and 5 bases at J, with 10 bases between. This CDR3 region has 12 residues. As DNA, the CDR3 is TGTGCCAGCAGGTTACTCGTGGAGACCCAGTACTTC. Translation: CASRLLVETQYF.

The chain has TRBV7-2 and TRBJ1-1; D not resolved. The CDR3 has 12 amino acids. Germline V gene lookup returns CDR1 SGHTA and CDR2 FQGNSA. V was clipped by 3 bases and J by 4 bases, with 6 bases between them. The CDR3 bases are TGTGCCAGCAGCTTTGCAAGCACTGAAGCTTTCTTT. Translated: CASSFASTEAFF.

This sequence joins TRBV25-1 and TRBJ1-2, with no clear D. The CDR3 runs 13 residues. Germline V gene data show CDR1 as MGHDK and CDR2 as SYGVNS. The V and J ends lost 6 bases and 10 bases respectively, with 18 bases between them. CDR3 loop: CASRDHGESDYTF. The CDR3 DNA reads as TGTGCCAGCAGAGATCACGGGGAATCTGACTACACCTTC.

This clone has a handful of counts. CDR3 protein: CASQGGNQPQHF. CDR3 DNA: TGTGCCAGCCAGGGGGGTAATCAGCCCCAGCATTTT. This chain uses TRBV28 with TRBJ1-5, with TRBD1 identical over 7 bases. J lost 4 bases, V lost 8 bases, and 2 bases had no gene match. CDR1 is MDHEN, CDR2 SYDVKM, per germline. The CDR3 loop spans 12 amino acids.

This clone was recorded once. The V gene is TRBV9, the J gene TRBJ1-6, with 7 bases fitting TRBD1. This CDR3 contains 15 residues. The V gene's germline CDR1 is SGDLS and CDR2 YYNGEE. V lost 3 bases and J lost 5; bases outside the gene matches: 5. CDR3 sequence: CASSALTGNNSPLHF. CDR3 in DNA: TGTGCCAGCAGCGCCCTGACAGGGAATAATTCACCCCTCCACTTT.

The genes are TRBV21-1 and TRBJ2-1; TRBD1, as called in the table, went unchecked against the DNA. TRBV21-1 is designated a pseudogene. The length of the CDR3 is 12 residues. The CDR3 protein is CATPPPGNEQFF. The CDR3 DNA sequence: TGTGCCACCCCTCCTCCAGGCAATGAGCAGTTCTTC.

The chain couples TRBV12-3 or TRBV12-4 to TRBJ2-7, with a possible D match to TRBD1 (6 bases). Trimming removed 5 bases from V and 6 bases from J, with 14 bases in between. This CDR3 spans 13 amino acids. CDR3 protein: CASSTQGFGEQYF. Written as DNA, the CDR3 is TGTGCCAGCAGTACACAGGGATTCGGCGAGCAGTACTTC.